The present TCR beta chain was sequenced within a study of pediatric ulcerative colitis. Samples were sequenced at Survey level, maximum 500,000 reads. Generated by immunoSEQ multiplex PCR, the TCRdb table keeps only in-frame clones and is missing some. The sample holds a few thousand clones, about 88% seen once. To note about this clone: Its antigen is not known.

The germline V and J ends were trimmed by 2 bases and 1 base, with 5 bases remaining between them. The CDR3 has 13 amino acids. Germline V gene sequence: CDR1 SNHLY, CDR2 FYNNEI. At colonoscopy, a blood sample was also collected. The study, taken as a whole, reports: Acute severe colitis showed lower rectal diversity from clonal expansions.

Sequencing was performed on blood. This chain joins TRBV2 and TRBJ1-1; no clear D. This TCR was sampled from a boy aged 5 to 17 with mild ulcerative colitis. CDR3 sequence reads: CASSELENTEAFF. The CDR3 DNA is TGTGCCAGCAGTGAACTTGAGAACACTGAAGCTTTCTTT. Full variable domain (remainder filled in from reference TRBV2 and TRBJ1-1): EPEVTQTPSHQVTQMGQEVILRCVPISNHLYFYWYRQILGQKVEFLVSFYNNEISEKSEIFDDQFSVERPDGSNFTLKIRSTKLEDSAMYFCASSELENTEAFFGQGTRLTVV.